The 29 T cell receptor beta chains reported below all come from one sample, sequenced in a study of blood T cell repertoires in COVID-19. The repertoire was sequenced with immunoSEQ multiplex PCR; TCRdb's copy has only in-frame clones and lacks some. The table lists 200,000 to 300,000 clones, around four fifths of them singletons. The sequenced sample consisted of peripheral blood. All receptors come from a man between 60 and 75 years old with acute or convalescent COVID-19.

J is TRBJ2-1 and V is TRBV5-4; the D gene is possibly TRBD2 (6 bases). CDR1 is SGHNT, CDR2 YYREEE, per germline (reference sequence). The CDR3 is 16 amino acids. V lost 3 bases to trimming and J lost 7 bases, with 20 bases between them. DNA of the CDR3: TGTGCCAGCAGCTCGGGCGGGGAGGTAACTGGGAATGAGCAGTTCTTC. This codes for CASSSGGEVTGNEQFF.

The sample holds a few counts of this clone. This sequence joins TRBV10-3 and TRBJ1-3, with 9 bases fitting TRBD1. The CDR3 is made up of 14 amino acids. Trimming cost V 4 bases and J 3 bases; bases outside gene matches: 1. The germline CDR1 and CDR2 sequences are ENHRY and SYGVKD. The CDR3 sequence is CAISAGQGGNTIYF. The CDR3 nucleotides read TGTGCCATCAGTGCGGGACAGGGTGGAAACACCATATATTTT.

This clone showed up just a few times. The J gene is TRBJ1-3, the V gene TRBV4-3, with 8 bases identical to TRBD1. The V gene's germline CDR1 is LGHNA and CDR2 YSLEER. The CDR3 totals 17 residues. The V and J ends lost 0 bases and 3 bases, in that order; junction bases with no gene match: 7. CDR3 amino acids: CASSQEFPGGNGNTIYF. CDR3 nucleotide sequence: TGCGCCAGCAGCCAAGAGTTTCCAGGGGGCAATGGAAACACCATATATTTT.

The chain carries TRBV15 and TRBJ2-1, with 10 bases lining up with TRBD1. Per germline, CDR1 LNHNV and CDR2 YYDKDF (reference sequence). Trimming cost V 0 bases and J 13 bases; bases outside gene matches: 6. The CDR3 is made up of 14 amino acids. CDR3 loop: CATSRDPGQGPQFF. The CDR3 nucleotides read TGTGCCACCAGCAGAGATCCGGGACAGGGGCCTCAGTTCTTC.

The chain uses TRBV5-5 and TRBJ1-3; maybe TRBD1 (6 bases). CDR1 and CDR2 (germline): SGHKS, YYEKEE (reference sequence). The V end lost 0 bases, the J end lost 1 base, and 8 bases lay between the germline ends. The CDR3 has 15 amino acids. The CDR3 DNA is TGTGCCAGCAGCTTGGTCGGACAGTCTGGAAACACCATATATTTT. This encodes CASSLVGQSGNTIYF.

The J gene is TRBJ2-5, the V gene TRBV7-9, with 9 bases fitting TRBD1. J lost 1 base, V lost 5 bases, and 8 bases had no gene match. Germline V gene data show CDR1 as SEHNR and CDR2 as FQNEAQ (reference sequence). CDR3 size: 16 residues. The CDR3 DNA reads as TGTGCCAGCAGCCCCCGGGGACAGGGAGCCCAAGAGACCCAGTACTTC. Amino acids: CASSPRGQGAQETQYF.

The gene calls are TRBV2 and TRBJ1-5; D unresolved. Per the germline V gene, CDR1 is SNHLY and CDR2 is FYNNEI. Trimming shortened V by 4 bases and J by 0 bases, and 10 bases separated the two germline ends. This CDR3 spans 15 amino acids. The CDR3, as DNA: TGTGCCAGCAGTGGAGTAAAAAATAGCAATCAGCCCCAGCATTTT. Its translation is CASSGVKNSNQPQHF.

This rearrangement joins TRBV5-1 to TRBJ2-7, with 8 bases aligning to TRBD2. J was trimmed by 5 bases and V by 0 bases; bases with no gene match: 13. The germline gives CDR1 SGHRS, CDR2 YFSETQ. The CDR3 contains 17 residues. CDR3 DNA sequence: TGCGCCAGCAGCTTGGCGTCGGGGGGGCCGCTAAGAGACGAGCAGTACTTC. This encodes CASSLASGGPLRDEQYF.

The J gene is TRBJ2-7, the V gene TRBV19; D is possibly TRBD2 (6 bases). This CDR3 contains 15 residues. CDR1 and CDR2 from the germline V gene are LNHDA and SQIVND (reference sequence). Trimming removed 7 bases at V and 4 bases at J, with 20 bases between. CDR3 DNA: TGTGCCAGTACCCAACCGGGGAGGTGGCCATACGAGCAGTACTTC. Encoded protein: CASTQPGRWPYEQYF.

The chain links TRBV9 to TRBJ1-2; 9 bases align to TRBD1. The CDR3 length is 14 residues. Losses at the gene ends were 4 bases for V and 8 bases for J; bases not matched to a gene: 9. In germline, CDR1 is SGDLS, CDR2 YYNGEE. Written as DNA, the CDR3 is TGTGCCAGCAGCCCAAGGACAGGGGCAGGCGGCTACACCTTC. This sequence encodes CASSPRTGAGGYTF.

This clone was recorded a few times. This sequence joins TRBV27 and TRBJ2-7; D is ambiguous. V lost 0 bases, J lost 6 bases, and 12 bases lay in between. CDR3 size: 14 residues. Per germline, CDR1 MNHEY and CDR2 SMNVEV (reference sequence). CDR3 protein: CASSLSRDISEQYF. CDR3 nucleotide sequence: TGTGCCAGCAGTTTATCTCGAGATATAAGCGAGCAGTACTTC.

The V gene is TRBV10-3, the J gene TRBJ2-7, with 8 bases matching TRBD2. The CDR3 totals 15 residues. CDR1 ENHRY and CDR2 SYGVKD come from the germline V gene. The V segment lost 6 bases and the J segment 2 bases; nucleotides outside the gene matches: 9. The CDR3 nucleotides are TGTGCCATCAGCCCCGGACTAGCTGACACCTACGAGCAGTACTTC. Translation: CAISPGLADTYEQYF.

This clone was found a few times. V gene TRBV5-6 combines with J gene TRBJ2-2, with a tentative D call TRBD2 (5 bases). CDR3 size: 15 residues. The V end was cut by 1 base, the J end by 1 base, with 8 bases between. The germline CDR1 and CDR2 sequences are SGHDT and YYEEEE. The CDR3 coding sequence is TGTGCCAGCAGCTTGTTAGGGAGGAACACCGGGGAGCTGTTTTTT. Protein sequence: CASSLLGRNTGELFF.

In its sample, this clone was seen once. The chain combines TRBV11-2 with TRBJ1-3, with D possibly TRBD1 on 5 matching bases. V was clipped by 1 base and J by 4 bases, with 8 bases between them. Germline V lookup: CDR1 SGHAT, CDR2 FQNNGV. This CDR3 has 14 amino acids. As DNA, the CDR3 is TGTGCCAGCAGCTTAGCAGGGTTGGGAAACACCATATATTTT. It is translated as CASSLAGLGNTIYF.

The chain links TRBV27 to TRBJ1-1; D is unclear. The CDR3 runs to 13 residues. The V end lost 2 bases, the J end lost 4 bases, and 8 bases lay between the germline ends. Germline-derived CDR1 and CDR2 are MNHEY and SMNVEV (reference sequence). CDR3 amino acids: CASSLGQATEAFF. The CDR3 DNA sequence: TGTGCCAGCAGTTTAGGGCAGGCCACTGAAGCTTTCTTT.

This chain links TRBV5-4 with TRBJ2-7; 9 nucleotides align to TRBD1. Germline CDR1 reads SGHNT; CDR2 reads YYREEE (reference sequence). With V trimmed by 6 bases and J by 4 bases, 11 bases remained unmatched. There are 15 residues in the CDR3. The CDR3, as DNA: TGTGCCAGCACCAGAACCGGGACAGGGAGTTACGAGCAGTACTTC. This translates into CASTRTGTGSYEQYF.

Here the CDR3 reads CASRPSFTYNSPLHF. The CDR3 bases are TGTGCCAGCAGGCCCAGTTTCACCTATAATTCACCCCTCCACTTT. V gene TRBV3-1 (or the pseudogene TRBV3-2) combines with J gene TRBJ1-6; no definite D call. Per germline, CDR1 LGHDT and CDR2 YNNKEL (reference sequence). Trimming stripped 6 bases from V and 2 bases from J, with 11 bases between. The length of the CDR3 is 15 residues.

This clone was seen just once. The V call is TRBV30, the J call TRBJ1-4; D unresolved. V was shortened by 3 bases and J by 7 bases, with 6 bases between the two germline ends. This CDR3 is built from 11 residues. Germline V gives CDR1 GTSNPN, CDR2 SVGIG (reference sequence). The CDR3 protein is CAWSLFEKLFF. The CDR3, as DNA: TGTGCCTGGAGCCTTTTTGAAAAACTGTTTTTT.

The rearrangement links TRBV6-6 to TRBJ1-1; 8 nucleotides line up with TRBD1. Germline assignment: CDR1 MNHNY and CDR2 SVGAGI (reference sequence). The CDR3 has 13 amino acids. V shed 11 bases and J 2 bases; nucleotides not matched to a gene: 7. DNA for the CDR3: TGTGCCGGACGGACAGGGACTAACACTGAAGCTTTCTTT. Protein: CAGRTGTNTEAFF.

This clone appeared once. The chain is built from TRBV5-4 and TRBJ1-1; D unclear. The germline gives CDR1 SGHNT, CDR2 YYREEE (reference sequence). The CDR3 sequence is 15 residues long. Trimming cost V 3 bases and J 5 bases, with 17 bases left between them. The CDR3 is CASSSRSAPRTEAFF. The CDR3 nucleotides are TGTGCCAGCAGCTCCCGGTCGGCCCCTAGGACTGAAGCTTTCTTT.

The chain employs TRBV5-1 and TRBJ2-7; a weak D match, TRBD2 (5 bases). The V end was cut by 3 bases, the J end by 5 bases, with 21 bases between. This CDR3 contains 16 residues. Per the germline V gene, CDR1 is SGHRS and CDR2 is YFSETQ. The CDR3 nucleotides read TGCGCCAGCAGCTCGGGAAGAACAGAGGGCCTGAACGAGCAGTACTTC. This encodes CASSSGRTEGLNEQYF.

This chain links TRBV3-1 (or the pseudogene TRBV3-2) with TRBJ2-5; D perhaps matches TRBD2 (6 bases). The ends were cut back, 0 bases at V and 1 base at J, with 15 bases in the middle. Germline V CDR1 and CDR2: LGHDT, YNNKEL (reference sequence). The CDR3 consists of 17 residues. The CDR3: CASSQDSGVASQETQYF. The CDR3 DNA reads as TGTGCCAGCAGCCAAGATTCGGGGGTGGCTAGCCAAGAGACCCAGTACTTC.

The gene calls are TRBV19 and TRBJ2-2, with 11 bases identical to TRBD2. The germline CDR1 and CDR2 sequences are LNHDA and SQIVND (reference sequence). The CDR3 covers 18 residues. Losses at the gene ends were 9 bases for V and 5 bases for J; bases not matched to a gene: 17. The CDR3 nucleotides are TGTGCCAGCTCAACGTGGAAACTAGCGGGAGTGGTTACCGGGGAGCTGTTTTTT. It codes for CASSTWKLAGVVTGELFF.

This chain connects TRBV28 to TRBJ1-4, with 9 bases that match TRBD1. The CDR3 is made up of 14 amino acids. Germline trimming cut 5 bases from V and 5 bases from J; bases unmatched to any gene: 3. CDR1 is MDHEN and CDR2 is SYDVKM in the germline V gene. The CDR3 region has the DNA TGTGCCAGCAGTGCCGGGACAGGGAATGAAAAACTGTTTTTT. Protein product: CASSAGTGNEKLFF.

This clone was found once. V gene TRBV18 combines with J gene TRBJ1-4, with 8 bases identical to TRBD1. Germline loops: CDR1 KGHSH, CDR2 LQKENI. The V gene end was trimmed by 3 bases and the J gene end by 6 bases; junction bases not matched to a gene: 9. The CDR3 length is 16 residues. CDR3 loop: CASSPLSGGDYEKLFF. The CDR3 region has the DNA TGTGCCAGCTCACCGTTATCAGGGGGCGATTATGAAAAACTGTTTTTT.

The chain links TRBV18 to TRBJ2-7; D possibly corresponds to TRBD2 (6 bases). Trimming removed 3 bases at V and 0 bases at J, with 9 bases between. Looked up from germline, CDR1 is KGHSH and CDR2 is LQKENI. The CDR3 covers 14 residues. CDR3 nucleotides: TGTGCCAGCTCACCCGGAGGGACCTCCTACGAGCAGTACTTC. The encoded protein is CASSPGGTSYEQYF.

The chain uses TRBV5-1 and TRBJ2-5; D is possibly TRBD1 (6 bases). The CDR3 is made up of 13 amino acids. CDR1 and CDR2 (germline): SGHRS, YFSETQ. Between the trimmed V and J ends, which lost 5 bases and 3 bases, there was a span of 11 bases. The CDR3 spells CASSYGTKETQYF. DNA for the CDR3: TGCGCCAGCAGTTATGGGACAAAAGAGACCCAGTACTTC.

The chain is built from TRBV18 and TRBJ2-2; D might be TRBD2 (6 bases). Trimming cost V 3 bases and J 2 bases, with 13 bases left between them. Germline V gene data show CDR1 as KGHSH and CDR2 as LQKENI. CDR3 size: 16 residues. Here the CDR3 DNA reads TGTGCCAGCTCACCTCCGGGGACTGGAAACACCGGGGAGCTGTTTTTT. Its protein product is CASSPPGTGNTGELFF.

The gene calls are TRBV28 and TRBJ1-2; D is unresolved. Germline V CDR1 and CDR2: MDHEN, SYDVKM. Between the trimmed V and J ends, which lost 4 bases and 7 bases, there was a span of 7 bases. The CDR3 length is 11 residues. This CDR3 reads CASSSSRGYTF. CDR3 DNA: TGTGCCAGCAGTTCGAGCCGTGGCTACACCTTC.